The 15 T cell receptor beta chains below all came from one sample that was sequenced in a study of blood T cell repertoires in COVID-19. Generated by immunoSEQ multiplex PCR, the TCRdb table keeps only in-frame clones and is missing some. The sample contains approximately 210,000 clones, around 85% of which appear only once. Sequenced: peripheral blood. The receptors were sampled from a middle-aged man with acute or convalescent COVID-19.

The chain links TRBV4-1 to TRBJ2-3, with 12 nucleotides matching TRBD2. CDR3 length equals 18 residues. CDR1 and CDR2 (germline): MGHRA, YSYEKL. Losses at the gene ends were 1 base for V and 0 bases for J; bases not matched to a gene: 5. The CDR3 DNA sequence: TGCGCCAGCAGCCAAGCCCCGGGGACTAGCGGGAGCACAGATACGCAGTATTTT. This encodes CASSQAPGTSGSTDTQYF.

In regard to this clone: The sample holds other DNA sequences that translate to the same CDR3. This chain joins TRBV9 and TRBJ2-5; D not resolved. Per the germline V gene, CDR1 is SGDLS and CDR2 is YYNGEE. V was trimmed by 0 bases and J by 2 bases, leaving 5 bases between them. The CDR3 consists of 13 residues. The CDR3 DNA follows: TGTGCCAGCAGCGTAGCTGTTCAAGAGACCCAGTACTTC. Translating it yields CASSVAVQETQYF.

Turning to this clone: Different DNA sequences within this sample yield the same CDR3. The chain joins TRBV11-2 to TRBJ1-2, with D possibly being TRBD1 (6 bases). V gave up 5 bases and J gave up 8 bases, with 15 bases separating them. Germline V gene sequence: CDR1 SGHAT, CDR2 FQNNGV. This CDR3 contains 13 residues. CDR3 coding DNA: TGTGCCAGCAGCCCAGGCGGGGGCGGGGGCTACACCTTC. Translating gives CASSPGGGGGYTF.

The chain carries TRBV18 and TRBJ1-3; maybe TRBD1 (6 bases). The germline V gene encodes CDR1 KGHSH and CDR2 LQKENI. V was trimmed by 3 bases and J by 6 bases, leaving 12 bases between them. The CDR3 sequence is 14 residues long. The CDR3 loop is CASSPDWTENTIYF. The DNA of the CDR3 is TGTGCCAGCTCACCGGACTGGACAGAAAACACCATATATTTT.

J is TRBJ2-7 and V is TRBV28; maybe TRBD1 (5 bases). This CDR3 is built from 13 residues. Trimming removed 3 bases from V and 7 bases from J, with 13 bases in between. Germline values: CDR1 MDHEN, CDR2 SYDVKM. CDR3 region: CASSFRYRQEQYF. The DNA for the CDR3 is TGTGCCAGCAGTTTTCGTTACAGGCAAGAGCAGTACTTC.

J is TRBJ1-1 and V is TRBV11-2, with D possibly matching TRBD1 (6 bases). The V and J ends lost 6 bases and 3 bases respectively, with 11 bases between them. Germline V lookup: CDR1 SGHAT, CDR2 FQNNGV. This CDR3 has 13 residues. The CDR3 spells CASSLGADTEAFF. CDR3 coding DNA: TGTGCCAGCAGTCTGGGGGCGGACACTGAAGCTTTCTTT.

This clone was found once. The V gene is TRBV10-2, the J gene TRBJ1-3, with TRBD1 as a possible D gene (5 bases). Trimming shortened V by 11 bases and J by 0 bases, and 17 bases separated the two germline ends. Germline assignment: CDR1 WSHSY and CDR2 SAAADI. The CDR3 spans 15 residues. CDR3 in amino acids: CAASLGLDSGNTIYF. CDR3 DNA sequence: TGCGCCGCCTCATTGGGACTGGACTCTGGAAACACCATATATTTT.

The chain uses TRBV5-4 and TRBJ2-3; 11 bases align to TRBD2. With V trimmed by 2 bases and J by 3 bases, 11 bases remained unmatched. The CDR3 covers 18 residues. Germline V lookup: CDR1 SGHNT, CDR2 YYREEE (reference sequence). CDR3: CASSLIAGGPSVTDTQYF. The CDR3 bases are TGTGCCAGCAGCTTAATAGCGGGGGGGCCATCAGTAACAGATACGCAGTATTTT.

The CDR3 coding sequence is TGTGCCAGTAGCTGGGTAGGGACAGAGAATCAGCCCCAGCATTTT. Amino acid sequence: CASSWVGTENQPQHF. This chain uses TRBV19 with TRBJ1-5; 7 bases fit TRBD1. Germline CDR1 is LNHDA and CDR2 is SQIVND (reference sequence). The CDR3 spans 15 residues. Losses at the gene ends were 6 bases for V and 4 bases for J; bases not matched to a gene: 9.

The rearrangement joins TRBV27 to TRBJ2-2, with TRBD2 matching over 8 bases. After removal of 7 bases from V and 4 bases from J, the junction contained 5 bases not matched to a gene. The V gene's germline CDR1 is MNHEY and CDR2 SMNVEV (reference sequence). The length of the CDR3 is 14 residues. CDR3 nucleotide sequence: TGTGCCAGCACCGGGAGGGGGTCCACCGGGGAGCTGTTTTTT. Translation: CASTGRGSTGELFF.

V is TRBV3-1 (or the pseudogene TRBV3-2) and J is TRBJ1-2; D is ambiguous. Trimming stripped 4 bases from V and 4 bases from J, with 13 bases between. In germline, CDR1 is LGHDT, CDR2 YNNKEL (reference sequence). This CDR3 contains 14 residues. CDR3 region: CASSPMGVPYGYTF. DNA for the CDR3: TGTGCCAGCAGCCCTATGGGCGTTCCCTATGGCTACACCTTC.

The sample holds one count of this clone. The chain carries TRBV4-1 and TRBJ1-6; unclear D gene. V was trimmed by 4 bases and J by 0 bases, leaving 19 bases between them. Germline V gives CDR1 MGHRA, CDR2 YSYEKL. The CDR3 is 19 residues long. The CDR3 coding sequence is TGCGCCAGCAGCCCCCGGGGAGCGGAGAACAACTCCTATAATTCACCCCTCCACTTT. This translates into CASSPRGAENNSYNSPLHF.

The chain carries TRBV3-1 (or the pseudogene TRBV3-2) and TRBJ2-2; D perhaps matches TRBD1 (6 bases). V was cut by 3 bases and J by 7 bases, with 12 bases left in between. The CDR3 is made up of 14 amino acids. Germline-derived CDR1 and CDR2 are LGHDT and YNNKEL (reference sequence). The CDR3: CASSHLAGDGELFF. Here the CDR3 DNA reads TGTGCCAGCAGCCATCTAGCAGGGGACGGGGAGCTGTTTTTT.

The chain uses TRBV11-2 and TRBJ2-7; the D is unclear. The length of the CDR3 is 12 residues. The V end was cut by 6 bases, the J end by 4 bases, with 10 bases between. Germline V gives CDR1 SGHAT, CDR2 FQNNGV. CDR3 sequence reads: CASSSLEYEQYF. In DNA form, the CDR3 reads TGTGCCAGCAGTTCCCTAGAGTACGAGCAGTACTTC.

V is TRBV9 and J is TRBJ2-7, with 9 bases lining up with TRBD1. The germline CDR1 and CDR2 sequences are SGDLS and YYNGEE. Germline trimming cut 0 bases from V and 0 bases from J; bases unmatched to any gene: 10. The CDR3 covers 18 residues. The CDR3 reads CASSVGNPGDRVSYEQYF. The CDR3 DNA is TGTGCCAGCAGCGTAGGAAATCCCGGGGACAGGGTCTCCTACGAGCAGTACTTC.